The present T cell receptor beta chain was sequenced within a study of T cell repertoires in cytomegalovirus infection. Worth noting for this clonotype: Its matching antigen is unknown.

MiXCR, applied by TCRdb to the reads, yields one record per CDR3 protein. This sample has fewer than 1,000,000 distinct CDR3 sequences, with 31% found just once. The V and J ends lost 4 bases and 3 bases, in that order; junction bases with no gene match: 9. The length of the CDR3 is 17 residues. Germline lookup yields CDR1 LGHNA and CDR2 YSLEER. The rearrangement uses TRBV4-3 and TRBJ2-1; 10 bases map to TRBD2. Sequenced material: cultured CD8+ T cells from PBMCs, taken from culture after CMV antigen stimulation. The sequence was obtained from a human donor in good health (CMV status not recorded). Some clones in this sample may be carry-over from other donors' samples. CDR3 in amino acids: CASSRVPGTSDYNEQFF. In DNA, the CDR3 is TGCGCCAGCAGCCGAGTGCCGGGGACTAGCGACTACAATGAGCAGTTCTTC.